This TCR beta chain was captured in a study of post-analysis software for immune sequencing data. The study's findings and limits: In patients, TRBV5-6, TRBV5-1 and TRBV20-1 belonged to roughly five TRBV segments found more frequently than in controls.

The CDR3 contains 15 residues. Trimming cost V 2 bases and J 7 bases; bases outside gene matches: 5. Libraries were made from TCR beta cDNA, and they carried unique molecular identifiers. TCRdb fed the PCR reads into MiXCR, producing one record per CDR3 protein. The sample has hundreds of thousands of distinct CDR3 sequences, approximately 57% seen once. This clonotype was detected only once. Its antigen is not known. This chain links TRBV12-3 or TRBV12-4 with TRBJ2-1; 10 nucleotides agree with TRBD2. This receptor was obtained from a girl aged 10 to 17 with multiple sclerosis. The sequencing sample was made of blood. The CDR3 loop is CASSLRLAGTNEQFF. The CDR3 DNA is TGTGCCAGCAGTTTAAGACTAGCGGGTACTAATGAGCAGTTCTTC.